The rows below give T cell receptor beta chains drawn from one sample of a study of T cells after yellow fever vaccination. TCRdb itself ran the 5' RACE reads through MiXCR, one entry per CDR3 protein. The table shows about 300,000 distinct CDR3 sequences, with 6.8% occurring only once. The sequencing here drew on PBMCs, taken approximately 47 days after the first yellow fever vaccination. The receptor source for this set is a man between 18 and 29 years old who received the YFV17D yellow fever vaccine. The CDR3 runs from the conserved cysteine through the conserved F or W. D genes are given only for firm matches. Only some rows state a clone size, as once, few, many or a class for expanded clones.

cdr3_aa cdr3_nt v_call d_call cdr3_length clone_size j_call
CASPKVGMETQYF TGTGCCAGCCCCAAGGTAGGGATGGAGACCCAGTACTTC TRBV27 - 13 many TRBJ2-5
CASSSDSSSYNEQFF TGTGCCAGCAGTTCAGACTCCTCCTCCTACAATGAGCAGTTCTTC TRBV12-3/TRBV12-4 - 15 - TRBJ2-1
CASSPWTSSETQYF TGTGCCAGCAGCCCGTGGACTAGCTCGGAGACCCAGTACTTC TRBV7-6 TRBD2 14 few TRBJ2-5
CSASKRNYSNQPQHF TGCAGTGCTAGCAAACGGAATTATAGCAATCAGCCCCAGCATTTT TRBV20-1 - 15 few TRBJ1-5
CASSEVQQETQYF TGTGCCAGTAGTGAGGTACAACAAGAGACCCAGTACTTC TRBV19 - 13 - TRBJ2-5
CASSALNRGTDTQYF TGTGCCAGCAGCGCCCTTAACAGGGGCACAGATACGCAGTATTTT TRBV9 - 15 few TRBJ2-3
CASSSPWEDEQFF TGTGCCAGCAGTTCCCCCTGGGAAGATGAGCAGTTCTTC TRBV12-3/TRBV12-4 - 13 many TRBJ2-1
CASSQDARQGSALNGYTF TGCGCCAGCAGCCAAGACGCCCGTCAGGGGAGCGCCCTAAATGGCTACACCTTC TRBV4-3 - 18 many TRBJ1-2
CASEKQGKWNTIYF TGTGCCAGCGAGAAACAGGGCAAATGGAACACCATATATTTT TRBV6-5 - 14 few TRBJ1-3
CASSLNLASGANVLTF TGTGCCAGCAGCCTCAATTTGGCTTCTGGGGCCAACGTCCTGACTTTC TRBV7-2 - 16 few TRBJ2-6
CSAPGDFWGAATQYF TGCAGTGCCCCCGGGGATTTCTGGGGAGCGGCGACCCAGTACTTC TRBV20-1 - 15 few TRBJ2-5
CASSNTASGGWSSDTQYF TGTGCCAGCAGTAACACGGCTAGCGGGGGCTGGTCATCAGATACGCAGTATTTT TRBV6-2/TRBV6-3 TRBD2 18 few TRBJ2-3
CASSSLLAGITGELFF TGTGCCAGCAGCTCCCTCCTAGCGGGGATAACCGGGGAGCTGTTTTTT TRBV7-8 TRBD2 16 few TRBJ2-2